The entry below describes one TCR beta chain. The sample belongs to a study of blood T cell repertoires in COVID-19. Assay: immunoSEQ multiplex PCR; the TCRdb copy retains only in-frame clones and omits some. This table has about 98,000 clones, around 81% appearing once. The CDR3 is 14 residues long. Germline V gene lookup returns CDR1 SGHTA and CDR2 FQGNSA. V dropped 4 bases and J dropped 5; count of bases not matched to a gene: 6. Sequenced input: peripheral blood. The source is a man in his 60s with acute or convalescent COVID-19. This chain links TRBV7-2 with TRBJ2-5; 8 bases align to TRBD2. The CDR3 here is CASSWGLEAETQYF. The CDR3, as DNA: TGTGCCAGCAGCTGGGGACTAGAAGCGGAGACCCAGTACTTC.